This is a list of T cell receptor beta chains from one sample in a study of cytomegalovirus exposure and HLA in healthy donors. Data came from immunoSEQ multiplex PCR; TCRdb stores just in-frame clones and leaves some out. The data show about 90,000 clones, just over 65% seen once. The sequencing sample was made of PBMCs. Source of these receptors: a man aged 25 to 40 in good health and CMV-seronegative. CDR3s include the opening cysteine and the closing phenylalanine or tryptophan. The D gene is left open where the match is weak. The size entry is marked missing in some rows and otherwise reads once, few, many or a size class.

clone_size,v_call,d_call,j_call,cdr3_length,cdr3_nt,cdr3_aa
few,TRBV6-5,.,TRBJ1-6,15,TGTGCCAGCAGTTACTCGATACAGCAAAATTCACCCCTCCACTTT,CASSYSIQQNSPLHF
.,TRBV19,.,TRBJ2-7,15,TGTGCCAGTAGGGAGGAGGGAGGCAACTCCTACGAGCAGTACTTC,CASREEGGNSYEQYF
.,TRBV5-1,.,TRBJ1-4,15,TGCGCCAGCAGCTGGAATGGGGCTAGTAATGAAAAACTGTTTTTT,CASSWNGASNEKLFF
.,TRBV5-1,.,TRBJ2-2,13,TGCGCCAGCAGCCAACAGGGAACCGGGGAGCTGTTTTTT,CASSQQGTGELFF
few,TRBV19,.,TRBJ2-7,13,TGTGCCAGTAGTATGAGGCCGAGTTACGAGCAGTACTTC,CASSMRPSYEQYF
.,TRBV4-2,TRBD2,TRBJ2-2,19,TGTGCCAGCAGCCAAGAAGGGCTAGCGGGGGGGCGGGACACCGGGGAGCTGTTTTTT,CASSQEGLAGGRDTGELFF
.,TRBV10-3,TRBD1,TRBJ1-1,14,TGTGCCATCAGTGAAGGGACAGCTGGCGAAGAAGCTTTCTTT,CAISEGTAGEEAFF
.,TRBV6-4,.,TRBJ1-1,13,TGTGCCAGCAGCTTACAGGTGAACACTGAAGCTTTCTTT,CASSLQVNTEAFF
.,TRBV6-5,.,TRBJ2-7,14,TGTGCCAGCAGTTACTCCCCACAGGGAATCGAGCAGTACTTC,CASSYSPQGIEQYF
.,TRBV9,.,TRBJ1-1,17,TGTGCCAGCAGCGCAGAGGGAGGGATCGGTGCGGACACTGAAGCTTTCTTT,CASSAEGGIGADTEAFF
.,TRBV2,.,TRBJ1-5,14,TGTGCCAGCAAGGCGGCCTATAGCAATCAGCCCCAGCATTTT,CASKAAYSNQPQHF
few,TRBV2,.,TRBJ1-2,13,TGTGCCAGCAGTCCCGACAGTAACTATGGCTACACCTTC,CASSPDSNYGYTF
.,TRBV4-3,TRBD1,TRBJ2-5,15,TGCGCCAGCAGCCACCGGACAGGGGGGAGGGAGACCCAGTACTTC,CASSHRTGGRETQYF
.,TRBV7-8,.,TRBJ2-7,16,TGTGCCAGCAGTGGGGCGGCGACTCTACGCTCCTACGAGCAGTACTTC,CASSGAATLRSYEQYF
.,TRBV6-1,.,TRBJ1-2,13,TGTGCCAGCAGCCCAGACATTGGCTATGGCTACACCTTC,CASSPDIGYGYTF
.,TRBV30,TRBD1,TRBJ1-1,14,TGTGCCTTCGAGAGGGACAGGGTAGACACTGAAGCTTTCTTT,CAFERDRVDTEAFF
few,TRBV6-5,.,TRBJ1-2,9,TGTGCCATGCCGCGCGGCTACACCTTC,CAMPRGYTF
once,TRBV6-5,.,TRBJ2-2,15,TGTGCCAGCAGAGTACAGGGGAGGATCGCCGGGGAGCTGTTTTTT,CASRVQGRIAGELFF
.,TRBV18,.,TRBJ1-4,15,TGTGCCAGCTCAGATAACCTAAGCAGGAATGAAAAACTGTTTTTT,CASSDNLSRNEKLFF
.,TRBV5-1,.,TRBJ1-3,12,TGCGCCAGTCAGGGGTATGGAAACACCATATATTTT,CASQGYGNTIYF
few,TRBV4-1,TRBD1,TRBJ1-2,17,TGCGCCAGCAGCCCGGGGGAGGCGGGACAGGCGCACTATGGCTACACCTTC,CASSPGEAGQAHYGYTF
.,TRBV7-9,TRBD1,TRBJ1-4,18,TGTTCCAGCAGCTTAGCGGAGGGACAGGGGGCTACAAATGAAAAACTGTTTTTT,CSSSLAEGQGATNEKLFF
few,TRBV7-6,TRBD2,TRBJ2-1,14,TGTGCCAGCAGCACTCTAGCGGGGGGGAATGAGCAGTTCTTC,CASSTLAGGNEQFF
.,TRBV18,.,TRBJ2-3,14,TGTGCCAGCTCACCACGCCTAGAAACAGATACGCAGTATTTT,CASSPRLETDTQYF